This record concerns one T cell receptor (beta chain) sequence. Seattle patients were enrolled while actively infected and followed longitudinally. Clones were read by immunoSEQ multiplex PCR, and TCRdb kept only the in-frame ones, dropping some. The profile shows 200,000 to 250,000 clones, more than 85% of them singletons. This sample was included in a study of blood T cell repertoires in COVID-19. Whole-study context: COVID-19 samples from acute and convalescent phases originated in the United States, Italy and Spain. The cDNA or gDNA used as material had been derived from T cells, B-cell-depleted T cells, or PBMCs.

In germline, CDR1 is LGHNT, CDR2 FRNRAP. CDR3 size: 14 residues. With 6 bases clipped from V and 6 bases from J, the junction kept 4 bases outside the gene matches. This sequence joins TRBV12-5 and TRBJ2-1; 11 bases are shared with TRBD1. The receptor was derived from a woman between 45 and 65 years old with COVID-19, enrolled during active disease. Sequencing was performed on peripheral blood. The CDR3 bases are TGTGCTAGTGGAAGGACAGGGGGCGTCAATGAGCAGTTCTTC. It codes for CASGRTGGVNEQFF.